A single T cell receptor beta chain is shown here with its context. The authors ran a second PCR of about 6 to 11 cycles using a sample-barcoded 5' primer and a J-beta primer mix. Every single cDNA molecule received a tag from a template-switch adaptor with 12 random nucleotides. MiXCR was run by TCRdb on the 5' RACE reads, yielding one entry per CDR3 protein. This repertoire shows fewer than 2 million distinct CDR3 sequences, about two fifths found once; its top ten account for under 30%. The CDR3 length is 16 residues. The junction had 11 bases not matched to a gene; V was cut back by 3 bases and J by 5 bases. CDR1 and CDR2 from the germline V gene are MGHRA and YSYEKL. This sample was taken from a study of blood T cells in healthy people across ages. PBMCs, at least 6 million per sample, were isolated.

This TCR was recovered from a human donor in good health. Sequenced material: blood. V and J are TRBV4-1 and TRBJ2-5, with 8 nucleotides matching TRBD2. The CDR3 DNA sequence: TGCGCCAGCAGCCAGCCCACCGGGACTAGGGGGGAGACCCAGTACTTC. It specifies CASSQPTGTRGETQYF.